A few counts support the clone carrying this TCR beta chain. Antigen unknown. The CDR3 extends over 16 amino acids. The germline CDR1 and CDR2 sequences are MNHEY and SMNVEV (reference sequence). Trimming took off 0 bases at V and 2 bases at J, with 11 bases between the two ends. This sample was included in a study of identical twins. A single record per CDR3 protein comes from TCRdb applying MiXCR to the 5' RACE reads. The sample carries 1.5 million to 2 million distinct CDR3 sequences, under 35% recorded once. Study results and caveats: Twins shared out-of-frame alpha sequences with excess low generation probability.

This chain uses TRBV27 with TRBJ1-5; perhaps TRBD1 as D (6 bases). Input material: cord blood. This sequence was found in a newborn girl in good health. In nucleotides, the CDR3 is TGTGCCAGCAGTTTATCTTCCGGGGGCGGCAATCAGCCCCAGCATTTT. Amino acid sequence: CASSLSSGGGNQPQHF.